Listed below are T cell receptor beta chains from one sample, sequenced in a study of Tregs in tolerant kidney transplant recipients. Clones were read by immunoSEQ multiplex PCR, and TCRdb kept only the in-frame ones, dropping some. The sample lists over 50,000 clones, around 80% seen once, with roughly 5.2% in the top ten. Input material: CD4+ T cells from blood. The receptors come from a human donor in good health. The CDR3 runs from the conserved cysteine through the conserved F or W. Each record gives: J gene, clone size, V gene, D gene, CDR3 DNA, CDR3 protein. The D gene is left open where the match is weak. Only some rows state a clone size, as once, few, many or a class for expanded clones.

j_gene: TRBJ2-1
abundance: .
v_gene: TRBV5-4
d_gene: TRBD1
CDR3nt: TGTGCCAGCAGCTTGGATGGACAGGGGGCCGGTAACGAGCAGTTCTTC
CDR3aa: CASSLDGQGAGNEQFF

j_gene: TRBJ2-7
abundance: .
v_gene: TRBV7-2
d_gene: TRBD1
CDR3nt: TGTGCCAGCAGCATATTCTCCCTCGAGGGACAGGGATACTACGAGCAGTACTTC
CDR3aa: CASSIFSLEGQGYYEQYF

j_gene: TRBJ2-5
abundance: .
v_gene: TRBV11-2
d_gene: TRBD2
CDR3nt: TGTGCCAGCAGCCCCGGGACTAAGCTGGGTGAGACCCAGTACTTC
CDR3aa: CASSPGTKLGETQYF

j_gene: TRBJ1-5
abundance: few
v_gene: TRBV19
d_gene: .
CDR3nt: TGTGCCAGTAGTATGGAGGGGTTCCATCAGCCCCAGCATTTT
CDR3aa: CASSMEGFHQPQHF

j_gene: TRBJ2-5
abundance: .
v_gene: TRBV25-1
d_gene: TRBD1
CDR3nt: TGTGCCAGCAGACAGGGGCAAGAGACCCAGTACTTC
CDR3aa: CASRQGQETQYF

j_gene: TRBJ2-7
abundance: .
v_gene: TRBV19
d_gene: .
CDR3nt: TGTGCCAGTAGTATAACGGCAGGGGGGCCCTACGAGCAGTACTTC
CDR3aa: CASSITAGGPYEQYF

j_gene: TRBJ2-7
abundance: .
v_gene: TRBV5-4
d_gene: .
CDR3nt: TGTGCCAGCAGCTTGGAGGCCACCTCCTACGAGCAGTACTTC
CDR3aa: CASSLEATSYEQYF

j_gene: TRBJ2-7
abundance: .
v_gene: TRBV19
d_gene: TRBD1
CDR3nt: TGTGCCAGTAGTACGTGGCAGGGGGCCCCTCCGCGCGAGCAGTACTTC
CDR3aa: CASSTWQGAPPREQYF

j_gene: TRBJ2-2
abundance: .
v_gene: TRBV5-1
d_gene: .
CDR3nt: TGCGCCAGCAGCTCAAGGGGCCACCCAGGCGACACCGGGGAGCTGTTTTTT
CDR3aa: CASSSRGHPGDTGELFF

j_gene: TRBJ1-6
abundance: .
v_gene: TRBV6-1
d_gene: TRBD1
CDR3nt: TGTGCCAGCAGTGAAGAATTGACCCGGGGGACAGTTTTCGATGGATATTCACCCCTCCACTTT
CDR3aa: CASSEELTRGTVFDGYSPLHF

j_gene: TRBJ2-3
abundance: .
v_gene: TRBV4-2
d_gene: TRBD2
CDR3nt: TGTGCCAGCAGCCAAAGGGGTAGCGGGGGAATCACAGATACGCAGTATTTT
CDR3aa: CASSQRGSGGITDTQYF

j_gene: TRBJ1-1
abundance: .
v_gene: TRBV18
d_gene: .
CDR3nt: TGTGCCAGCTCACCTCCGGTAGGGGGGGGCGACCTTTCAACCACTGAAGCTTTCTTT
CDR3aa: CASSPPVGGGDLSTTEAFF

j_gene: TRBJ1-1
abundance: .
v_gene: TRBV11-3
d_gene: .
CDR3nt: TGTGCCAGCAGCTCCGGTCTAGTACCCGGGGACACTGAAGCTTTCTTT
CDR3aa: CASSSGLVPGDTEAFF

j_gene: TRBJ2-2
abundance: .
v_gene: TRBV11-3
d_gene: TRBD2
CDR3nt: TGTGCCAGCAGCCCGACTAGCGGGGGTAACACCGGGGAGCTGTTTTTT
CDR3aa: CASSPTSGGNTGELFF

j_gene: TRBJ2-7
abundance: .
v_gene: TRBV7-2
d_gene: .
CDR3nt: TGTGCCAGCAGCCCCCGGCCTTGGGGCGGGCCCGGGGACGAGCAGTACTTC
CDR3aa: CASSPRPWGGPGDEQYF

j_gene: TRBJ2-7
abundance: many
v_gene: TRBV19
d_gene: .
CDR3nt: TGTGCCAGTAGTGGGACGGGAAGCAACGAGCAGTACTTC
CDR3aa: CASSGTGSNEQYF

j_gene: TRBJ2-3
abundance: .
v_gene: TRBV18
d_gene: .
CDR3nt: TGTGCCAGCTCACCACCCAGGGGTGGTAGGAGCACAGATACGCAGTATTTT
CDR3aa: CASSPPRGGRSTDTQYF

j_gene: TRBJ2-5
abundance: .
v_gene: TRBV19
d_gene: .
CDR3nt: TGTGCCAGTAGTATAGATTCGAACAGGTTAGGTTTCGCAGAGACCCAGTACTTC
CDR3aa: CASSIDSNRLGFAETQYF

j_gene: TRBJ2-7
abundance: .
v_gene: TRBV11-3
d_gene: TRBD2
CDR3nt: TGTGCCAGCAGCCACACCCGACAGCGGGACGACGAGCAGTACTTC
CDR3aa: CASSHTRQRDDEQYF

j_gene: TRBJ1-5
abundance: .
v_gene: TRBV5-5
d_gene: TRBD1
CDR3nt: TGTGCCAGCAGCCCCATTAGAGGGACAGGGGACAGTTATAGCAATCAGCCCCAGCATTTT
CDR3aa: CASSPIRGTGDSYSNQPQHF

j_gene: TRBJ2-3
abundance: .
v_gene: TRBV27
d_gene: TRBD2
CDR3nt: TGTGCCAGCAGCGGACTAGCGGGGTCTAGCACAGATACGCAGTATTTT
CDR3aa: CASSGLAGSSTDTQYF

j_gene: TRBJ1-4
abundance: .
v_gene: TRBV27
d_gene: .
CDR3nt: TGTGCCAGCAGTCCTTACCAGGGAAATAATGAAAAACTGTTTTTT
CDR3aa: CASSPYQGNNEKLFF

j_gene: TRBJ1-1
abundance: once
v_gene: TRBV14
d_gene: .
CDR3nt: TGTGCCAGCAGCCAAGATCTCCACGGTGAAGCTTTCTTT
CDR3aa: CASSQDLHGEAFF

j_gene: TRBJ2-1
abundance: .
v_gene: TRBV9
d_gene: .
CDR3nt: TGTGCCAGCAGCGTAGACTTTGGCGCGCAGTTCTTC
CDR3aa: CASSVDFGAQFF

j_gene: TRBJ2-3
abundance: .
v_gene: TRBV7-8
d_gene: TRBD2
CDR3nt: TGTGCCAGCAGCATCGGACTAGAAGCGACAGATACGCAGTATTTT
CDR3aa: CASSIGLEATDTQYF

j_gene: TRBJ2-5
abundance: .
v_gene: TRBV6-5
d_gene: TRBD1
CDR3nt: TGTGCCAGCAGGCGGCCGGGACAGAGAGAGACCCAGTACTTC
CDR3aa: CASRRPGQRETQYF